This TCR beta chain is from a study of T-cell reconstitution after alpha-beta-depleted transplantation in children listed by TCRdb under 2016. In terms of the full investigation: Using TCR repertoire profiling, the study quantitatively followed how T-cell immune reconstitution unfolded in children after TCRalphabeta/CD19-depleted allogeneic hematopoietic cell transplantation.

What the treatment or condition label conveys for this sample: allogeneic hematopoietic cell transplantation with graft depleted of TCRalphabeta T cells and CD19 B cells. The transplant recipients were children given TCRalphabeta/CD19-depleted allogeneic hematopoietic cell grafts. This clonotype has at least ten counts. The antigen it recognizes is unknown. The input lacks base qualities; no much larger clone sits a single base away. What the research found in general, with its limitations: In some patients, the high TCRbeta diversity seen at day 60 was put down to recipient T cells and intrathymic progenitors that had survived conditioning. The apparently early alphabetaT-cell count recovery about two months after transplant was reportedly dependent on only several hundred rapidly expanded clones derived from non-depleted graft cells. Over the following months the frequencies of hyperexpanded clones went down, and after one year T-cell counts and TCRbeta diversity were mostly credited to newly produced T cells.

The receptor library was made with PCR. Sequencing was carried out with an Illumina HiSeq 2500. TCR libraries were prepared with molecular barcoding, using unique molecular identifiers to normalize TCRbeta repertoire quantification. TCRdb's own reprocessing of the public reads used fastp at Q25 and MiXCR and kept productive beta chains. Rows with one shared CDR3 protein collapse into an entry with the most common genes and DNA. Here the sample has hundreds of thousands of distinct CDR3 sequences; over 9.5% occur a single time. Less than 9% of the sample is in the top ten clones. Inclusive of the bounding cysteine and phenylalanine, the CDR3 is 14 residues long. Only the CDR3 DNA stays, 42 bases, in frame from base 1. Compared with germline, V lacks 6 bases and J lacks 3 bases; bases without a gene match: 5.

This specimen consisted of PBMCs, obtained before TCRalphabeta/CD19-depleted stem cell transplant. This chain is built from TRBV12-3 or TRBV12-4 and TRBJ2-5, with 9 middle bases fitting TRBD2. The sequence was obtained from a boy under two years old with acute myeloid leukemia, due to receive a stem cell transplant. The CDR3 is CASRGTSREETQYF. Read as DNA, the sequence is TGTGCCAGCAGGGGGACTAGCCGAGAAGAGACCCAGTACTTC.